This entry is about one T cell receptor (beta chain). Original processing methods: Estimates of nucleated cell counts were drawn from the amplification of reference gene primers. Measured with immunoSEQ multiplex PCR; TCRdb has only the in-frame clones, and not every one. That table gives V, J and clone size, and the DNA gave D and trimming. This sample has approximately 38,000 clones, with roughly 88% found just once. This specimen comes from a study of blood T cell repertoires in COVID-19. About the research overall: The study drew acute and convalescent COVID-19 samples from the United States, Italy and Spain. Sources were T cells, B-cell-depleted T cells, or PBMCs; the material itself was cDNA or gDNA.

This CDR3 is built from 13 residues. V lost 10 bases, J lost 4 bases, and 17 bases lay in between. CDR1 and CDR2 (germline): MDHEN, SYDVKM. The specimen sequenced was peripheral blood. The chain recombines TRBV28 with TRBJ2-7, with D perhaps TRBD2 (6 bases). The receptor was derived from a woman in her 70s with active COVID-19. The CDR3 spells CATLGGGRYEQYF. DNA of the CDR3: TGTGCCACCCTGGGAGGAGGCAGGTACGAGCAGTACTTC.